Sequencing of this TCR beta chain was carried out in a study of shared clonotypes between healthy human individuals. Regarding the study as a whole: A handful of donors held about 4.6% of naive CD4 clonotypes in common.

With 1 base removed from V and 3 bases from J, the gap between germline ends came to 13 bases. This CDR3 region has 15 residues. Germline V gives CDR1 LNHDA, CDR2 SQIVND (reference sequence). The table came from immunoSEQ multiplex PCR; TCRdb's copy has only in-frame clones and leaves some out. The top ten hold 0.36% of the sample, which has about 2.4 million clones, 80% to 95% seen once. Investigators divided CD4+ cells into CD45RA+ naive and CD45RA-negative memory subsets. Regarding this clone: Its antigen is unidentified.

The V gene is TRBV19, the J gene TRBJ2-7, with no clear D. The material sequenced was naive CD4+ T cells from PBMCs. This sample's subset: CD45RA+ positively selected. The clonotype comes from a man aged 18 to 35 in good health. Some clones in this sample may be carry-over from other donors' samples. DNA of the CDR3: TGTGCCAGTAGTATAGTCCGGGCGTCAGTCTACGAGCAGTACTTC. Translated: CASSIVRASVYEQYF.